This TCR beta chain is from a study of T cells in women clearing cervical HPV infection. The wider study: HLA type could not be excluded as a confounder. Study-wide points: Repertoire richness, not evenness, was significantly elevated in CIN3+ cases versus controls.

TCRdb's table, derived via immunoSEQ multiplex PCR, lists solely in-frame clones and lacks some. Its table lists tens of thousands of clones. To note about this clone: What it binds is not known. The missing CDR3 end, 3 residues past where the read stops, is filled in from the germline J gene.

V lost 0 bases to trimming and J lost 0 bases; unmatched junction nucleotides: 4. The CDR3 is 17 amino acids. Germline CDR1 is KGHSH and CDR2 is LQKENI. Prevalent HPV16 infections were excluded; only incident single HPV16 infections included. This TCR derives from a woman between 18 and 75 years old with a cervical HPV16 infection that either progressed to CIN3+ or cleared (not recorded which). The source material was blood buffy coat. The V and J genes are TRBV18 and TRBJ1-2; 10 bases agree with TRBD1. CDR3 bases read: TGTGCCAGCTCACCACCGGGGACAGGGGCCTCTAACTATGGC. It translates to CASSPPGTGASNYG. The entire CDR3 protein is CASSPPGTGASNYGYTF.